The text below deals with one T cell receptor (beta chain). Its antigen specificity is not known. No base quality values were provided; no much bigger clone lies one nucleotide off. Using the deep immunoSEQ assay, multiplex PCR amplified TCR CDR3 regions from genomic DNA. For each cell subset, the extracted genomic DNA was distributed evenly across all wells of several immunoSEQ 96-well plates, and each plate served as one replicate. Each replicate PCR for sorted subsets received 200 ng genomic DNA, equal to tens of thousands of T cell genomes. Purified libraries were measured with a Qubit 3.0 fluorometer, size-checked on a Bioanalyzer 2100, and measured again with the KAPA Library Quantification kit. A separate single-read 150-cycle Illumina NextSeq 550 flow cell was used to sequence each immunoSEQ 96-well plate. Per the source publication's procedure: Because only junctional sequences without quality scores were contained in the immunoSEQ output, filtering matching that applied to full-length reads could not be performed. To assign V/J genes and CDR3, sequences were annotated using PyIR, a Python wrapper for IgBLAST v1.9, with IMGT germline references. Reads were filtered out if the reads had weak V/J assignments (E-value above 1e-6), no CDR3, stop codons, out-of-frame junctions, or ambiguous translated residues. A V3J clonotype was defined by an identical inferred V gene, J gene, and CDR3 amino acid sequence. Percentage overlap between repertoires was calculated by dividing the number of shared unique clonotypes by the size of the smaller repertoire. Richness of each repertoire was evaluated using RTK rarefaction, the Chao1 estimator, and Recon v2.1 estimates of unobserved clonotypes. OLGA was used to compute generation probabilities for all TCRbeta clonotypes that the gDNA method yielded from a few donors. Held by TCRdb, this immuneACCESS table contains in-frame sequences only and omits some clones. Under half of the omission traces to an unresolved V gene where checked; the cause of the rest is unknown. Clone size and the V and J calls come from that table; the DNA yielded D and trimming. For this sample there are hundreds of thousands of clones; approximately 96% appear just once. Approximately 0.1% of the sample lies in the top ten.

These data are taken from a study of shared clonotypes between healthy human individuals (dated by TCRdb to the early 2020s). Some background on the complete study: A couple of women and a few men aged 18 to 49 years were included in the cohort. For each donor, three plates each were used for CD4 naive and CD4 memory, two plates were used for CD8 naive, and one plate was used for CD8 memory. To estimate repertoire size and how much clonotypes are shared between individuals, the study performed deep sequencing of blood TCR repertoires from about five healthy adults. To increase sequencing depth and limit assay-specific biases, TCR repertoire library preparation and sequencing were carried out by different laboratories using diverse techniques. Leukapheresis yielded between about 0.85 and 9 billion PBMCs per donor. Overall study results and their limits: Across a few donors, roughly 5% of naive CD4, around 3.5% of naive CD8, about 2% of memory CD4, and approximately 0.42% of memory CD8 clonotypes were shared. Naive subsets generally had larger estimated clonotype richness than memory subsets did. Compared with non-shared clonotypes, clonotypes shared by all four sorted-subset donors had higher generation probabilities. Rarefaction of sorted-subset datasets indicated incomplete sequencing despite the large sequencing depth. Pairwise subsampling led to the expectation that sequencing depth would affect the degree of clonotype sharing among donors. Because the study included a small number of donors, the genetic and exposure-history diversity represented was limited. Sampling was restricted to blood, and TCR repertoires in tissues likely differ from the TCR repertoires found in blood.

For the CD8 naive samples, CD45RO-negative cells were positively selected for CCR7, yielding a CD45RA+CCR7+ population from which TemRA cells were excluded. Healthy HIV-negative adults with no recently reported acute infections or vaccinations were included as donors. Every donor was a Caucasian adult living in Nashville, Tennessee, USA. After blood collection by leukapheresis, PBMCs were isolated using Ficoll-Histopaque density gradient centrifugation and then cryopreserved in the vapor phase of liquid nitrogen. Analytical flow cytometry was used to check the purity and quantity of every magnetically sorted T cell population. Genomic DNA was isolated from each sorted fraction and quantified by UV absorbance on a Nanodrop 2000c. CDR1 and CDR2 are drawn from the germline V gene: MGHRA, YSYEKL. Reading from cysteine to phenylalanine, the CDR3 counts 13 amino acids. Only CDR3 DNA is held: 39 bases, read in frame from base 1. V is pared back by 4 bases and J by 2 bases, with 8 bases lying between the germline termini.

This TCR derives from a woman under 40 in good health. The chain is made from TRBV4-1 and TRBJ1-1; the D gene is unclear. Sequencing was performed on naive CD8+ T cells sorted from blood. The label giving this sample's cell subset or site can be read as: CD45RA+CCR7+. The DNA sequence is TGCGCCAGCAGCCTCCCCGGTAACACTGAAGCTTTCTTT. Protein translation: CASSLPGNTEAFF.